This T cell receptor (beta chain) was sequenced in a study of cytomegalovirus exposure and HLA in healthy donors. Study-level points and caveats: A list of around 160 TCR beta chains associated with cytomegalovirus was given.

Vbeta (60) and Jbeta (13) primers were used in the PCR. Sequencing used immunoSEQ multiplex PCR; TCRdb keeps in-frame clones, though not all of them. The sample has 140,000 or so clones, about four fifths seen once; the top ten hold around 4.1%. V was cut by 8 bases and J by 2 bases, with 3 bases left in between. This CDR3 region has 11 residues. Germline CDR1 and CDR2: LNHNV and YYDKDF (reference sequence). This clone was observed a few times. What it binds is unknown. This sequence joins TRBV15 and TRBJ2-2; D remains unclear. Input material: PBMCs. The TCR sequence derives from a man in his forties in good health and CMV-seronegative. In DNA form, the CDR3 reads TGTGCCACCCGTAACACCGGGGAGCTGTTTTTT. Translation: CATRNTGELFF.